A single sample gave rise to the 24 T cell receptor beta chains below, sequenced in a study of T-cell memory formation after mild COVID-19. From the 5' RACE reads, TCRdb called clonotypes with MiXCR, one entry per CDR3 protein. The repertoire has about 430,000 distinct CDR3 sequences, under 20% of them found once; the top ten carry roughly 21%. Input material: PBMCs or a T cell subset sorted from them (not recorded which). These receptors all come from a man aged 18 to 30 who had mild COVID-19 (a few samples of this study predate the infection). Cell type and time point are not known.

This clonotype was found a few times. The chain is built from TRBV4-3 and TRBJ2-3, with TRBD2 matching over 12 bases. V shed 0 bases and J 5 bases; nucleotides not matched to a gene: 3. The germline CDR1 and CDR2 sequences are LGHNA and YSLEER. The CDR3 loop spans 16 amino acids. CDR3 coding DNA: TGCGCCAGCAGCCAAGATAGACTAGCGGGGGTAGATACGCAGTATTTT. Amino acid sequence: CASSQDRLAGVDTQYF.

This clonotype came up many times. The gene calls are TRBV4-1 and TRBJ2-1; 7 bases map to TRBD1. The germline V gene encodes CDR1 MGHRA and CDR2 YSYEKL. Germline trimming cut 3 bases from V and 5 bases from J; bases unmatched to any gene: 13. The CDR3 is 17 residues long. The CDR3 sequence is CASSHPYGTERDNEQFF. The CDR3 DNA sequence: TGCGCCAGCAGCCACCCTTACGGGACAGAAAGAGACAATGAGCAGTTCTTC.

This clonotype was recorded at least ten times. The chain joins TRBV2 to TRBJ1-5, with a possible D match to TRBD1 (6 bases). Germline lookup yields CDR1 SNHLY and CDR2 FYNNEI. Trimming left V 6 bases short and J 6 bases short, with 12 bases between. The CDR3 contains 13 residues. CDR3 bases: TGTGCCAGCAGACAGGGAGGGGGTCAGCCCCAGCATTTT. Amino acids: CASRQGGGQPQHF. Full variable domain (missing parts from reference TRBV2 and TRBJ1-5): EPEVTQTPSHQVTQMGQEVILRCVPISNHLYFYWYRQILGQKVEFLVSFYNNEISEKSEIFDDQFSVERPDGSNFTLKIRSTKLEDSAMYFCASRQGGGQPQHFGDGTRLSIL.

This rearrangement joins TRBV7-3 to TRBJ2-1, with 15 bases lining up with TRBD2. This CDR3 comprises 15 residues. V was pared by 5 bases and J by 9 bases, with 5 bases of the junction left unmatched. Germline loops: CDR1 SGHTA, CDR2 FQGTGA. The CDR3 protein is CASSPGLAGGIEQFF. DNA for the CDR3: TGTGCCAGCAGCCCCGGACTAGCGGGGGGGATTGAGCAGTTCTTC.

V is TRBV6-5 and J is TRBJ1-2; D is ambiguous. The length of the CDR3 is 15 residues. Germline CDR1 is MNHEY and CDR2 is SVGAGI. Trimming cost V 0 bases and J 2 bases, with 10 bases left between them. The DNA of the CDR3 is TGTGCCAGCAGTTACTCGACGGCCGACAACTATGGCTACACCTTC. Translation gives CASSYSTADNYGYTF.

Many counts were recorded for this clonotype. V and J are TRBV9 and TRBJ1-1; the D gene is possibly TRBD1 (5 bases). Looked up from germline, CDR1 is SGDLS and CDR2 is YYNGEE. Trimming shortened V by 2 bases and J by 1 base, and 9 bases separated the two germline ends. The CDR3 has 14 residues. The DNA for the CDR3 is TGTGCCAGCAGCGTGCAGGGTACGAACACTGAAGCTTTCTTT. As protein: CASSVQGTNTEAFF. Variable domain in full (rest from reference TRBV9 and TRBJ1-1): DSGVTQTPKHLITATGQRVTLRCSPRSGDLSVYWYQQSLDQGLQFLIQYYNGEERAKGNILERFSAQQFPDLHSELNLSSLELGDSALYFCASSVQGTNTEAFFGQGTRLTVV.

This sequence joins TRBV28 and TRBJ1-1; perhaps TRBD1 as D (5 bases). Germline V CDR1 and CDR2: MDHEN, SYDVKM. V shed 5 bases and J shed 4 bases, with 14 bases lying between them. The CDR3 extends over 14 amino acids. CDR3 nucleotide sequence: TGTGCCAGCAGTGTGTCCCCCGACAGCACTGAAGCTTTCTTT. This gives the protein CASSVSPDSTEAFF.

This clonotype was observed many times. The J gene is TRBJ2-7, the V gene TRBV7-3; D is unresolved. Germline loops: CDR1 SGHTA, CDR2 FQGTGA. The CDR3 has 13 amino acids. With 2 bases removed from V and 1 base from J, the gap between germline ends came to 6 bases. The CDR3: CASSLGVSYEQYF. The CDR3 coding sequence is TGTGCCAGCAGCTTAGGGGTTTCCTACGAGCAGTACTTC.

The chain is built from TRBV6-2 or TRBV6-3 and TRBJ2-1; D is perhaps TRBD1 or TRBD2 (6 bases each). The CDR3 runs 16 residues. Trimming removed 7 bases at V and 1 base at J, with 17 bases between. Looked up from germline, CDR1 is MNHEY and CDR2 is SVGEGT. The CDR3 reads CASTYGQGRSYNEQFF. Here the CDR3 DNA reads TGTGCCAGCACCTACGGGCAGGGGAGGTCCTACAATGAGCAGTTCTTC.

The rearrangement uses TRBV7-6 and TRBJ1-3; D is unclear. This CDR3 is 13 amino acids long. CDR1 is SGHVS, CDR2 FNYEAQ, per germline. The germline V and J ends were trimmed by 0 bases and 8 bases, with 8 bases remaining between them. The CDR3 region is CASSLAKGHTIYF. The DNA for the CDR3 is TGTGCCAGCAGCTTAGCGAAGGGTCACACCATATATTTT.

V is TRBV5-6 and J is TRBJ2-1; 7 bases fit TRBD1. The CDR3 contains 17 residues. Germline V gene lookup returns CDR1 SGHDT and CDR2 YYEEEE. The V segment lost 0 bases and the J segment 0 bases; nucleotides outside the gene matches: 6. CDR3 sequence reads: CASSLGQGRYSYNEQFF. In DNA form, the CDR3 reads TGTGCCAGCAGCTTGGGACAGGGACGGTACTCCTACAATGAGCAGTTCTTC.

The rearrangement joins TRBV10-3 to TRBJ2-2, with D possibly TRBD1 on 6 matching bases. Between the trimmed V and J ends, which lost 4 bases and 0 bases, there was a span of 12 bases. Looked up from germline, CDR1 is ENHRY and CDR2 is SYGVKD. The CDR3 runs to 16 residues. The CDR3 coding sequence is TGTGCCATCAGTGCGTCACAGGGATCGAACACCGGGGAGCTGTTTTTT. Translating gives CAISASQGSNTGELFF.

This clonotype came up many times. The chain joins TRBV10-2 to TRBJ2-3, with TRBD2 matching 8 bases. Germline V gives CDR1 WSHSY, CDR2 SAAADI. The CDR3 runs 13 residues. J was trimmed by 4 bases and V by 7 bases; bases with no gene match: 4. The CDR3 protein is CASKAGEPDTQYF. As DNA, the CDR3 is TGCGCCAGCAAAGCGGGGGAACCAGATACGCAGTATTTT.

J is TRBJ1-2 and V is TRBV6-5; D is unclear. The germline V gene has CDR1 MNHEY and CDR2 SVGAGI. V dropped 5 bases and J dropped 4 bases, with 20 bases sitting between them. The CDR3 sequence is 16 residues long. CDR3 amino acids: CASSPRAFEWGYGYTF. The DNA of the CDR3 is TGTGCCAGCAGTCCTCGCGCGTTCGAATGGGGCTATGGCTACACCTTC.

This chain links TRBV5-5 with TRBJ1-2; no definite D call. The V gene lost 0 bases and the J gene lost 8 bases, with 26 bases spanning the gap. The CDR3 has 18 amino acids. Germline CDR1 and CDR2: SGHKS and YYEKEE (reference sequence). For the CDR3, the DNA is TGTGCCAGCAGCTTGGTCGGACTCCGTAACTCGGGGAACCAGGGCTACACCTTC. Its protein is CASSLVGLRNSGNQGYTF.

This chain links TRBV4-1 with TRBJ2-7; D possibly matches TRBD1 or TRBD2 (6 bases each). The ends were cut back, 3 bases at V and 0 bases at J, with 12 bases in the middle. Germline V gene data show CDR1 as MGHRA and CDR2 as YSYEKL. CDR3 length equals 15 residues. Here the CDR3 reads CASSHQQGGSYEQYF. The CDR3 DNA reads as TGCGCCAGCAGCCATCAACAGGGAGGCTCCTACGAGCAGTACTTC.

The chain has TRBV6-5 and TRBJ1-6, with a tentative D call TRBD1 (5 bases). CDR3 size: 15 residues. V shed 5 bases and J shed 7 bases, with 15 bases lying between them. The germline V gene encodes CDR1 MNHEY and CDR2 SVGAGI. The CDR3 reads CASSPGVGGNSPLHF. In DNA form, the CDR3 reads TGTGCCAGCAGTCCTGGCGTGGGGGGGAATTCACCCCTCCACTTT.

This clonotype was counted a few times. V is TRBV20-1 and J is TRBJ1-5, with TRBD1 matching 7 bases. The ends lost 3 bases at V and 4 bases at J; junction bases unmatched: 6. The CDR3 loop spans 14 amino acids. CDR1 and CDR2 (germline): DFQATT, SNEGSKA (reference sequence). CDR3 loop: CSASRDSANQPQHF. In DNA form, the CDR3 reads TGCAGTGCTAGTAGGGACAGTGCTAATCAGCCCCAGCATTTT.

CDR3: CASKGSGGAEETQYF. Written as DNA, the CDR3 is TGTGCCAGCAAGGGTAGCGGGGGGGCAGAAGAGACCCAGTACTTC. The genes are TRBV27 and TRBJ2-5; TRBD2 aligns across 11 bases. The germline CDR1 and CDR2 sequences are MNHEY and SMNVEV (reference sequence). With V trimmed by 7 bases and J by 3 bases, 7 bases remained unmatched. The CDR3 loop spans 15 amino acids.

The V and J genes are TRBV28 and TRBJ2-5; tentative D call: TRBD1 (6 bases). In germline, CDR1 is MDHEN, CDR2 SYDVKM. This CDR3 is 14 amino acids long. Between the trimmed V and J ends, which lost 6 bases and 2 bases, there was a span of 13 bases. CDR3 in amino acids: CASSEGQTQETQYF. In DNA, the CDR3 is TGTGCCAGCAGCGAGGGACAAACGCAAGAGACCCAGTACTTC. The complete variable domain, with remaining parts taken from reference TRBV28 and TRBJ2-5, reads DVKVTQSSRYLVKRTGEKVFLECVQDMDHENMFWYRQDPGLGLRLIYFSYDVKMKEKGDIPEGYSVSREKKERFSLILESASTNQTSMYLCASSEGQTQETQYFGPGTRLLVL.

This clonotype was seen a handful of times. V and J are TRBV7-2 and TRBJ2-6; no definite D call. Per the germline V gene, CDR1 is SGHTA and CDR2 is FQGNSA. The CDR3 runs 15 residues. V lost 1 base and J lost 4, with 8 bases in between. This CDR3 is CASSLGLPGANVLTF. CDR3 coding DNA: TGTGCCAGCAGCTTAGGACTCCCCGGGGCCAACGTCCTGACTTTC.

V is TRBV20-1 and J is TRBJ2-5; D assignment may be TRBD1 or TRBD2 (5 bases each). Germline CDR1 is DFQATT and CDR2 is SNEGSKA (reference sequence). V lost 7 bases and J lost 7, with 19 bases in between. The CDR3 loop spans 13 amino acids. CDR3 residues: CSGAGQDGGTQYF. For the CDR3, the DNA is TGCAGTGGGGCAGGCCAAGATGGGGGGACCCAGTACTTC.

The rearrangement uses TRBV4-2 and TRBJ2-1, with D possibly TRBD1 on 6 matching bases. The ends were cut back, 6 bases at V and 3 bases at J, with 12 bases in the middle. The CDR3 extends over 14 amino acids. Germline V lookup: CDR1 LGHNA, CDR2 YNFKEQ. As DNA, the CDR3 is TGTGCCAGCAGTGAGTCAGGGGTCTACAATGAGCAGTTCTTC. The encoded protein is CASSESGVYNEQFF.

V and J are TRBV12-3 or TRBV12-4 and TRBJ2-2, with TRBD2 matching over 9 bases. Unmatched junction bases numbered 4, after V lost 2 bases and J lost 6 bases. The CDR3 is 15 amino acids. The CDR3 nucleotides are TGTGCCAGCAGTTTAAGGCGGGGGGGCGCCGGGGAGCTGTTTTTT. Protein sequence: CASSLRRGGAGELFF.